The rows below give T cell receptor beta chains drawn from one sample of a study of T cells in Graves' hyperthyroidism and ophthalmopathy. One entry per CDR3 protein results from TCRdb running MiXCR on the multiplex PCR reads. Among under 300,000 distinct CDR3 sequences listed, roughly 13% were seen once. Sequencing used blood. Receptor source: a woman aged 25 to 39 with Graves' hyperthyroidism that later progressed to Graves' ophthalmopathy. The CDR3 runs from the conserved cysteine through the conserved F or W. Fields, in order: D gene, V gene, clone size, J gene, CDR3 protein, CDR3 DNA. The D gene is left open where the match is weak. Size values are once, few and many counts, or a class for expanded clones, and some rows have none.

.,TRBV6-1,many,TRBJ1-1,CASRKEVNTEAFF,TGTGCCAGCAGGAAAGAGGTGAACACTGAAGCTTTCTTT
.,TRBV9,few,TRBJ2-3,CASSVGAVSTDTQYF,TGTGCCAGCAGCGTAGGGGCGGTGAGCACAGATACGCAGTATTTT
.,TRBV4-1,few,TRBJ1-6,CASSRPSSPLHF,TGCGCCAGCAGCCGCCCCTCGTCTCCCCTCCACTTT
.,TRBV9,many,TRBJ1-1,CASSHDGVTEAFF,TGTGCCAGCAGTCATGACGGGGTCACTGAAGCTTTCTTT
.,TRBV4-1,many,TRBJ1-2,CASSQENTNYGYTF,TGCGCCAGCAGCCAAGAGAACACCAACTATGGCTACACCTTC
.,TRBV28,many,TRBJ1-1,CASSRDGTEAFF,TGTGCCAGCAGCAGGGACGGCACTGAAGCTTTCTTT
TRBD2,TRBV2,many,TRBJ2-5,CASRTSGRGETQYF,TGTGCCAGCAGGACTAGCGGGAGGGGAGAGACCCAGTACTTC
.,TRBV19,.,TRBJ2-3,CASSILDTQYF,TGTGCCAGTAGTATACTAGATACGCAGTATTTT
.,TRBV6-1,.,TRBJ1-1,CASSEGTGEAFF,TGTGCCAGCAGTGAAGGGACGGGGGAAGCTTTCTTT
.,TRBV7-2,many,TRBJ2-5,CASSLLGFQETQYF,TGTGCCAGCAGCCTCTTGGGTTTTCAAGAGACCCAGTACTTC
.,TRBV4-3,few,TRBJ1-4,CASRSAGLSEKLFF,TGCGCCAGCAGGTCGGCAGGGTTGAGTGAAAAACTGTTTTTT
.,TRBV3-1,many,TRBJ2-7,CASSQPTLFGSYEQYF,TGTGCCAGCAGCCAGCCCACTCTCTTTGGATCCTACGAGCAGTACTTC
TRBD1,TRBV28,.,TRBJ2-5,CASSLFSWTGDKGETQYF,TGTGCCAGCAGTTTATTCAGCTGGACAGGGGACAAGGGGGAGACCCAGTACTTC
.,TRBV10-3,few,TRBJ2-2,CAIGTTNTGEPFF,TGTGCCATAGGGACAACGAACACCGGGGAGCCGTTTTTT
.,TRBV3-1,many,TRBJ1-6,CASSQRGGADSPLHF,TGTGCCAGCAGCCAACGAGGTGGGGCAGATTCACCCCTCCACTTT
TRBD1,TRBV10-3,few,TRBJ1-2,CAISESDRGWGYTF,TGTGCCATCAGTGAGTCGGACAGGGGTTGGGGCTACACCTTC
TRBD2,TRBV27,many,TRBJ2-4,CASGAGREGLGGIQYF,TGTGCCAGCGGAGCCGGGCGGGAGGGCCTTGGGGGCATTCAGTACTTC
TRBD1,TRBV20-1,few,TRBJ2-7,CSALSQGAGSYEQYF,TGCAGTGCCCTATCACAGGGGGCTGGGTCCTACGAGCAGTACTTC
TRBD1,TRBV19,.,TRBJ1-3,CASSMGQGAAGNTIYF,TGTGCCAGTAGTATGGGACAGGGGGCGGCCGGAAACACCATATATTTT
.,TRBV2,many,TRBJ2-7,CASSEGRRYEQYF,TGTGCCAGCAGTGAAGGGCGGCGTTACGAGCAGTACTTC
.,TRBV19,few,TRBJ2-2,CASSTLTRLGELFF,TGTGCCAGTAGTACCCTGACTAGACTGGGGGAGCTGTTTTTT
.,TRBV4-3,.,TRBJ2-5,CASSQDLAGFQETQYF,TGCGCCAGCAGCCAAGATCTTGCTGGGTTCCAAGAGACCCAGTACTTC
.,TRBV15,many,TRBJ2-3,CATRTQGTDTQYF,TGTGCCACCCGGACCCAAGGGACAGATACGCAGTATTTT
.,TRBV7-3,many,TRBJ2-3,CASSPIQGSDTQYF,TGTGCCAGCAGCCCGATACAGGGTTCAGATACGCAGTATTTT
.,TRBV12-3/TRBV12-4,many,TRBJ2-7,CASSLAQGSYEQYF,TGTGCCAGCAGTTTAGCACAGGGTTCCTACGAGCAGTACTTC
.,TRBV14,few,TRBJ2-2,CASSQESGTYLTGELFF,TGTGCCAGCAGCCAAGAATCCGGGACTTACCTTACCGGGGAGCTGTTTTTT
.,TRBV3-1,.,TRBJ2-2,CASNQPRGLTGELFF,TGTGCCAGCAACCAACCCCGGGGCCTCACCGGGGAGCTGTTTTTT
TRBD1,TRBV6-2/TRBV6-3,many,TRBJ2-7,CASSYGTGRYEQYF,TGTGCCAGCAGTTATGGGACAGGCCGCTACGAGCAGTACTTC
TRBD1,TRBV20-1,many,TRBJ1-6,CSARSGTGGSSPLHF,TGCAGTGCTAGATCGGGGACAGGGGGGAGTTCACCCCTCCACTTT
.,TRBV7-6,many,TRBJ2-1,CASSPQPGPRIVAYNEQFF,TGTGCCAGCAGCCCGCAGCCGGGTCCCCGGATCGTTGCTTACAATGAGCAGTTCTTC
.,TRBV5-5,many,TRBJ1-1,CASSLITSSTEAFF,TGTGCCAGCAGCTTGATCACATCGTCTACTGAAGCTTTCTTT
.,TRBV9,.,TRBJ2-1,CASSLGPQWSNEQFF,TGTGCCAGCAGCCTCGGACCCCAGTGGAGTAATGAGCAGTTCTTC
.,TRBV28,many,TRBJ1-2,CASSLLGGEAANYGYTF,TGTGCCAGCAGTTTATTGGGGGGGGAAGCGGCAAACTATGGCTACACCTTC
.,TRBV7-9,many,TRBJ2-3,CASSLTLEPDTQYF,TGTGCCAGCAGCTTAACGCTGGAGCCAGATACGCAGTATTTT
.,TRBV29-1,many,TRBJ2-7,CSVEDNREGSYEQYF,TGCAGCGTTGAAGATAACAGGGAGGGCTCCTACGAGCAGTACTTC
TRBD1,TRBV25-1,.,TRBJ1-2,CASSPNNVQGANGYTF,TGTGCCAGCAGTCCCAACAATGTTCAGGGGGCGAATGGCTACACCTTC
TRBD2,TRBV7-3,many,TRBJ2-1,CASSLTPASGYNEQFF,TGTGCCAGCAGCTTAACCCCCGCTAGCGGTTACAATGAGCAGTTCTTC
.,TRBV20-1,many,TRBJ1-1,CSASWAGTEAFF,TGCAGTGCTAGTTGGGCGGGAACTGAAGCTTTCTTT
TRBD1,TRBV29-1,few,TRBJ1-2,CSAGTGVHIGYTF,TGCAGCGCGGGGACAGGGGTGCACATCGGCTACACCTTC
TRBD2,TRBV20-1,many,TRBJ2-3,CSAKGLGEGTDTQYF,TGCAGTGCTAAGGGACTAGGGGAGGGCACAGATACGCAGTATTTT
TRBD2,TRBV10-3,many,TRBJ2-7,CAISESAARVKASGRPYEQYF,TGTGCCATCAGTGAGTCGGCGGCGAGGGTAAAAGCTAGCGGGAGACCTTACGAGCAGTACTTC
.,TRBV7-6,few,TRBJ1-3,CASSYVGGEEWFSGNTIYF,TGTGCCAGCAGCTACGTGGGGGGGGAGGAATGGTTCTCTGGAAACACCATATATTTT
.,TRBV27,many,TRBJ2-4,CASSQGGNIQYF,TGTGCCAGCAGCCAAGGCGGCAACATTCAGTACTTC
TRBD2,TRBV7-2,many,TRBJ2-7,CASSLRTSYEQYF,TGTGCCAGCAGCTTACGGACTAGCTACGAGCAGTACTTC
TRBD1,TRBV20-1,many,TRBJ2-7,CSARVGTGSYEQYF,TGCAGTGCTAGAGTCGGGACAGGGTCCTACGAGCAGTACTTC
TRBD1,TRBV6-1,many,TRBJ2-7,CASRYRDRGQYEQYF,TGTGCCAGCAGGTACCGGGACAGGGGGCAGTACGAGCAGTACTTC
.,TRBV2,many,TRBJ2-1,CARDGPYNEQFF,TGTGCCAGGGACGGGCCCTACAATGAGCAGTTCTTC
.,TRBV6-5,.,TRBJ2-7,CASSYQGPPYEQYF,TGTGCCAGCAGTTACCAGGGACCACCCTACGAGCAGTACTTC
.,TRBV5-1,many,TRBJ2-3,CASSLEGAFGDTQYF,TGCGCCAGCAGCTTGGAAGGGGCGTTCGGAGATACGCAGTATTTT
TRBD1,TRBV27,many,TRBJ2-7,CASSATGGGFYEQYF,TGTGCCAGCAGTGCCACAGGGGGCGGTTTCTACGAGCAGTACTTC
TRBD1,TRBV7-9,many,TRBJ2-7,CASSTHRDSPYEQYF,TGTGCCAGCAGCACCCACCGGGACAGCCCCTACGAGCAGTACTTC